These T cell receptor beta chains were read from a single sample in a study of blood T cell repertoires in COVID-19. Some clones are missing from TCRdb's copy, which holds only in-frame ones; the method was immunoSEQ multiplex PCR. The sample includes approximately 280,000 clones, 80% to 95% seen only once; the top ten take roughly 6.8%. Sequencing was done on a sample of peripheral blood. Source of these receptors: a woman in her thirties with COVID-19, enrolled during active disease. CDR3s include the opening cysteine and the closing phenylalanine or tryptophan. A D gene is named only where the DNA matches it firmly. Size is stated for part of the rows, as once, few or many counts, or as a class when the clone is expanded.

CDR3nt,CDR3aa,j_gene,abundance,d_gene,v_gene,len
TGCGCCAGCAGTGAGTCAGGGGGCGAGAAGCAGTTCTTC,CASSESGGEKQFF,TRBJ2-1,.,TRBD1,TRBV10-1,13
TGTGCCAGCAGCCCCCGACAGAATAATTCACCCCTCCACTTT,CASSPRQNNSPLHF,TRBJ1-6,.,.,TRBV14,14
TGTGCCAGCAGCGTAGAGTTAAGGGGACAGGCGAACGTCCTGACTTTC,CASSVELRGQANVLTF,TRBJ2-6,.,TRBD1,TRBV9,16
TGCGCCAGCAGTGAGTCACGGGGGGCCGAAGGGACCCAGTACTTC,CASSESRGAEGTQYF,TRBJ2-5,.,.,TRBV10-1,15
TGTGCCAGCAAGGGACGTCCGACAGGGGGCTATTACGAGCAGTACTTC,CASKGRPTGGYYEQYF,TRBJ2-7,.,TRBD1,TRBV27,16
TGTGCCACCGGGGAGGGTCAGACAGATACGCAGTATTTT,CATGEGQTDTQYF,TRBJ2-3,.,TRBD2,TRBV24-1,13
TGTGCCAGCACCCAGAGGCAGGGAGGTTCCTACGAGCAGTACTTC,CASTQRQGGSYEQYF,TRBJ2-7,.,.,TRBV6-5,15
TGTGCCAGCAGCTTTGAGCTAGGGCAGGGTGGGTACTTC,CASSFELGQGGYF,TRBJ2-7,.,.,TRBV11-2,13
TGTGCCAGCAGCCAAGGCCAGGGGGAGGAAAAACTGTTTTTT,CASSQGQGEEKLFF,TRBJ1-4,once,TRBD1,TRBV3-1/TRBV3-2,14
TGTGCCAGCAGCCTAACAGGGGCGAGGACTGAAGCTTTCTTT,CASSLTGARTEAFF,TRBJ1-1,.,TRBD1,TRBV7-2,14
TGTGCCAGCAGTTCCAAGACTAGCGGAGCCTACGAGCAGTACTTC,CASSSKTSGAYEQYF,TRBJ2-7,once,TRBD2,TRBV28,15
TGTGCCAGCAGTTTACATCCGGCCAGGGGGAACACTGAAGCTTTCTTT,CASSLHPARGNTEAFF,TRBJ1-1,.,.,TRBV28,16
TGTGCCGCCACCGGGACAGGGGTGGTGAACACTGAAGCTTTCTTT,CAATGTGVVNTEAFF,TRBJ1-1,.,TRBD1,TRBV6-5,15
TGTGCCAGCAGGCTGACTAGCGGGAGGTCCCAGTACTTC,CASRLTSGRSQYF,TRBJ2-5,.,TRBD2,TRBV6-5,13
TGTGCCAGCAAGAACAGGGGGAACTATGGCTACACCTTC,CASKNRGNYGYTF,TRBJ1-2,.,TRBD1,TRBV12-3/TRBV12-4,13
TGTGCCAGCAGTGAAGAGGACAGGGGTACCTACAATGAGCAGTTCTTC,CASSEEDRGTYNEQFF,TRBJ2-1,.,TRBD1,TRBV25-1,16
TGTGCCAGTAGTCGGGACAGGGGATCCGAAGCTTTCTTT,CASSRDRGSEAFF,TRBJ1-1,.,TRBD1,TRBV19,13
TGTGCCAGCAGTTATAGACAGCAATATAATTCACCCCTCCACTTT,CASSYRQQYNSPLHF,TRBJ1-6,.,.,TRBV6-5,15
TGTGCCATCGGCGTTCGGGGAGACTACGAGCAGTACTTC,CAIGVRGDYEQYF,TRBJ2-7,.,.,TRBV10-3,13
TGTGCCATCAGCGACAGGAGCAATCAGCCCCAGCATTTT,CAISDRSNQPQHF,TRBJ1-5,.,.,TRBV10-3,13
TGTGCCAGCAGGGGGGGAGGAGCGGGAGGTTACGAGCAGTACTTC,CASRGGGAGGYEQYF,TRBJ2-7,few,TRBD2,TRBV7-2,15
TGTGCCAGCCGGGGGGGGGATACAGATACGCAGTATTTT,CASRGGDTDTQYF,TRBJ2-3,.,TRBD2,TRBV27,13
TGCGCCAGCAGCACGGACAGCTCTGGAAACACCATATATTTT,CASSTDSSGNTIYF,TRBJ1-3,.,.,TRBV5-1,14
TGCGCCAGCAGCCAAGATTTGAGGCAGCCCCAGCATTTT,CASSQDLRQPQHF,TRBJ1-5,.,.,TRBV4-1,13
TGTGCCACCAGCAGGGGGACAGGGTTAAGCAATCAGCCCCAGCATTTT,CATSRGTGLSNQPQHF,TRBJ1-5,.,TRBD1,TRBV15,16
TGCGCCAGCAGCCCTATCTCGGGAGCAGGATACAATGAGCAGTTCTTC,CASSPISGAGYNEQFF,TRBJ2-1,.,.,TRBV5-1,16
TGTGCCAGTAGTACTTTGGGCTTGAGCACTGAAGCTTTCTTT,CASSTLGLSTEAFF,TRBJ1-1,.,.,TRBV19,14
TGTGCCAGCAGCTTTCCCCTGGCAGGGATCACCACAGATACGCAGTATTTT,CASSFPLAGITTDTQYF,TRBJ2-3,.,.,TRBV7-9,17
TGTGCCAGCACCTCGCAGGTCCTGGACGAGCAGTACTTC,CASTSQVLDEQYF,TRBJ2-7,.,.,TRBV2,13
TGTGCCAGCAGTTCCCAGGGTACGAGCGAAAAACTGTTTTTT,CASSSQGTSEKLFF,TRBJ1-4,.,.,TRBV28,14
TGCGCCAGCAGCGCGGATCGAGGTGATACGCAGTATTTT,CASSADRGDTQYF,TRBJ2-3,.,.,TRBV4-3,13
TGTGCCACCAGCATCCGGGACAGGGGTGAGGAAAAACTGTTTTTT,CATSIRDRGEEKLFF,TRBJ1-4,.,TRBD1,TRBV15,15
TGTGCCATCAGTGAGTCGGAGGGGAACTATGGCTACACCTTC,CAISESEGNYGYTF,TRBJ1-2,.,.,TRBV10-3,14
TGTGCCAGCAGCTTAGCCGGGACAGTCTATGGCTACACCTTC,CASSLAGTVYGYTF,TRBJ1-2,.,TRBD1,TRBV7-9,14
TGTGCCAGCAGTCGGACAGGGAACACTGAAGCTTTCTTT,CASSRTGNTEAFF,TRBJ1-1,.,TRBD1,TRBV11-3,13
TGTGCCAGCAGCCAAGGGGTTCGGGGGTTGAGCACTGAAGCTTTCTTT,CASSQGVRGLSTEAFF,TRBJ1-1,once,.,TRBV3-1/TRBV3-2,16
TGTGCCAGCAGCTTGTTGGGCGGGCGGGCCTCCTACAATGAGCAGTTCTTC,CASSLLGGRASYNEQFF,TRBJ2-1,few,.,TRBV5-5,17
TGCAGCGTTGAACTGGCGGATGGAAACACCATATATTTT,CSVELADGNTIYF,TRBJ1-3,.,.,TRBV29-1,13
TGTGCCAGCAGCCTGACTAGCGGGACTTTCAGGAATGAGCAGTTCTTC,CASSLTSGTFRNEQFF,TRBJ2-1,.,TRBD2,TRBV7-2,16
TGCGCCAGCAGCCAGGGGGGACAGAATAATTCACCCCTCCACTTT,CASSQGGQNNSPLHF,TRBJ1-6,.,TRBD1,TRBV5-1,15
TGTGCCAGCAGGGGGGGGGTCTATGATGAAAAACTGTTTTTT,CASRGGVYDEKLFF,TRBJ1-4,.,.,TRBV28,14
TGTGCCAGCAGTGTATTAGCAGGGGGTCAAGAGACCCAGTACTTC,CASSVLAGGQETQYF,TRBJ2-5,.,TRBD1,TRBV2,15
TGTGCCAGCAGCTTAGCTGGCGGCCGAGGCTACACCTTC,CASSLAGGRGYTF,TRBJ1-2,.,.,TRBV7-2,13
TGTGCCAGCAGCAGGCATAGGGACAGGGGGCACGAGCAGTACTTC,CASSRHRDRGHEQYF,TRBJ2-7,.,.,TRBV21-1,15
TGTGCCAGCAGGTCCGGACTTATTGGGGGCTACACCTTC,CASRSGLIGGYTF,TRBJ1-2,.,.,TRBV6-4,13
TGTGCCAGCAGGCAGATAGCGGGAGGTTACGAGCAGTACTTC,CASRQIAGGYEQYF,TRBJ2-7,.,TRBD2,TRBV2,14
TGCGCCAGCAGCCAAGTTTTCCGCAATGAGCAGTTCTTC,CASSQVFRNEQFF,TRBJ2-1,.,.,TRBV4-1,13
TGTGCCAGCAGCTTGTCAGGGCATAACACTGAAGCTTTCTTT,CASSLSGHNTEAFF,TRBJ1-1,once,.,TRBV7-2,14
TGTGCCAGAAGCTTTTTCGACTCCACTAACTATGGCTACACCTTC,CARSFFDSTNYGYTF,TRBJ1-2,.,.,TRBV5-3,15
TGCAGCGTTGCCACAGGGGTTGATCAGCCCCAGCATTTT,CSVATGVDQPQHF,TRBJ1-5,.,TRBD1,TRBV29-1,13
TGTGCCAGCAGTTTCGGAGCTAACACTGAAGCTTTCTTT,CASSFGANTEAFF,TRBJ1-1,.,.,TRBV12-3/TRBV12-4,13
TGCAGCGTTGATAGGGGGATGAACACTGAAGCTTTCTTT,CSVDRGMNTEAFF,TRBJ1-1,.,.,TRBV29-1,13
TGCAGCGTTGACAGGTCTAACTATGGCTACACCTTC,CSVDRSNYGYTF,TRBJ1-2,.,.,TRBV29-1,12
TGCGCCAGCAGCACCGACCCGAACAGGGTGGCCTACGAGCAGTACTTC,CASSTDPNRVAYEQYF,TRBJ2-7,few,.,TRBV5-1,16
TGTGCCAGCTCACCTTCGATATCAGCAACTAATGAAAAACTGTTTTTT,CASSPSISATNEKLFF,TRBJ1-4,.,.,TRBV18,16